The present entry profiles one T cell receptor beta chain with its context. Frequency classes this clonotype as medium-sized (0.01 to 0.1%); no count is given. No antigen is known for it. According to the germline V gene (reference sequence), CDR1 reads GTSNPN and CDR2 reads SVGIG. The CDR3 covers 14 residues, taking in both the cysteine and the phenylalanine. No DNA accompanies this entry. This sample was included in a study of CD8 T cells in cerebrospinal fluid in Alzheimer's disease (TCRdb year 2020). Context from the whole study: CSF T cell clonal expansion was assessed with two single-cell approaches: plate-based nested PCR sequencing and droplet-based sequencing. Whether clonally expanded T cells were present in cerebrospinal fluid from healthy elderly individuals and from patients with neurodegenerative disease was tested. The droplet-based CSF analysis comparing patients with controls included 9 healthy controls (around 11,000 cells) and 9 patients with MCI or Alzheimer's disease (around 10,000 cells). A total of 25 or so samples were covered by the CSF gene-expression analysis, in which Parkinson's disease patients were included. Points the paper makes about the study in general: It was cautioned by the authors that a causal link between EBV and Alzheimer's disease is not established by the detection of EBV-specific TCRs in CSF. In pooled data, a highly expanded clone (at least 3% of TCRs) was found in 1 of 10 healthy subjects versus most of the 6 Alzheimer's patients. The EBV-specific clones were neither the most highly expanded clones nor enriched among patients. The largest CSF clone made up a higher percentage of TCRs in patients with MCI or Alzheimer's disease than in controls. Only samples with detectable clones (11 healthy, 5 MCI, 5 AD, 6 PD) were included in the overall clonality comparison.

Every participant was in good physical condition and had no acute infectious disease. Neurodegeneration in patients was confirmed with biomarkers including neurofilament, amyloid-beta and tau. Live CSF cells for droplet-based sequencing were sorted with a live/dead marker. CSF was obtained by lumbar puncture, and immune cells were pelleted by centrifugation at 300g. Each CSF sample was checked for red blood cells, and any sample showing blood contamination was excluded. CSF cells were cryopreserved in freezing medium, frozen at -80 degrees C overnight, and then transferred to liquid nitrogen for storage. Before analysis, CSF samples had been stored for less than six months. Preparation of the library involved 10x single-cell sequencing. CSF cells were profiled with 10X Genomics single-cell V(D)J and 5' gene-expression libraries. An Illumina NextSeq550 was used to sequence CSF single-cell TCR libraries. Per the authors' processing: V(D)J reads were aligned to the vdj-GRCh38 alts ensemble 2.0.0 reference and were analysed with the Cell Ranger vdj pipeline. Clonotypes were defined as cell barcodes sharing the same set of productive CDR3 nucleotide sequences. To link clonality with transcriptional profiles, clonotype information was added to the Seurat v3.0 gene-expression metadata. Any CSF cell with more than 1,800 genes, more than 7,500 UMIs or more than 10% mitochondrial reads was removed. CDR3-beta sequences were compared against VDJdb to identify TCRs with known antigen specificity. Only TCRs with complete alpha and beta chains were included in the network analysis of clone sharing, which used the R package qgraph. TCRdb reprocessed the reads and provides one entry for every CDR3 protein sequence; no DNA is given. It is TCRdb's table, rather than the study itself, that gives the V and J calls and clone size. The sample table records approximately 1,500 distinct CDR3 sequences. Approximately 6% of the sample belongs to the ten largest clones.

The V and J genes are TRBV30 and TRBJ2-1; the D call from TCRdb, TRBD2, cannot be confirmed without DNA. Source material: cerebrospinal fluid. The sequence came from a human donor with Alzheimer's disease. The CDR3 sequence is CAWISRGSDSEQFF.